This T cell receptor beta chain was sequenced for a study of CD8+ T cells in alopecia areata. Across the whole study: Tofacitinib ran 6 to 18 months, followed by 6 months off drug. Disease severity was quantified as SALT score of affected scalp area.

The V and J ends lost 1 base and 2 bases, in that order; junction bases with no gene match: 7. The CDR3 sequence is 19 residues long. Germline CDR1 SGHTA, CDR2 FQGNSA. Treatment denoted: oral pan-JAK inhibitor, 5-10 mg twice daily. Reverse transcription of extracted RNA yielded cDNA, which provided the sequencing template. The data were produced by immunoSEQ multiplex PCR, yet TCRdb's version contains in-frame clones alone and is incomplete. The table records 250,000 to 300,000 clones, about three fifths of them present only once. Study-level points and caveats: Many expanded lesional clones remained in scalp and blood on tofacitinib. Scalp clonality, together with expanded CD8+ clones among the top 100, fell significantly with tofacitinib.

Concerning this clone itself: Its antigen is not identified.

The V and J genes are TRBV7-2 and TRBJ2-1; 14 nucleotides line up with TRBD2. The clonotype originates from a human donor with alopecia areata. Sequencing was performed on CD4+ T cells sorted from blood, taken at week 24, from a patient treated with tofacitinib. The CDR3 sequence is CASSLVGLAGAIPYNEQFF. The CDR3 DNA reads TGTGCCAGCAGCTTAGTGGGACTAGCGGGGGCCATACCCTACAATGAGCAGTTCTTC.